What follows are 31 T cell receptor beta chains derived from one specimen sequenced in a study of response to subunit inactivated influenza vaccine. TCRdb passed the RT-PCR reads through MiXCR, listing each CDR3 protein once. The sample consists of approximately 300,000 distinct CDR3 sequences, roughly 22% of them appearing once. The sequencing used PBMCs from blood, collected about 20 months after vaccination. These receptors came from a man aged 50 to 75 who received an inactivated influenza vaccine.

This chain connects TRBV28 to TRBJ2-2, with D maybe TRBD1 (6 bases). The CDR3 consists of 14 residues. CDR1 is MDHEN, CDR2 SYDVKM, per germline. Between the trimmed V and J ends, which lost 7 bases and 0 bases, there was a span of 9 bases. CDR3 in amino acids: CASNQGPNTGELFF. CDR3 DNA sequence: TGTGCCAGCAATCAGGGGCCGAACACCGGGGAGCTGTTTTTT. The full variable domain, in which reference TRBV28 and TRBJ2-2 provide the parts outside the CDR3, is DVKVTQSSRYLVKRTGEKVFLECVQDMDHENMFWYRQDPGLGLRLIYFSYDVKMKEKGDIPEGYSVSREKKERFSLILESASTNQTSMYLCASNQGPNTGELFFGEGSRLTVL.

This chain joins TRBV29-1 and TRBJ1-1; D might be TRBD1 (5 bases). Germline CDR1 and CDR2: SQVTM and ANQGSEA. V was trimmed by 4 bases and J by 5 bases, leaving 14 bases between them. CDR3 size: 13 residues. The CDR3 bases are TGCAGCGTTGTGGGGGAGACGAAAACTGAAGCTTTCTTT. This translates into CSVVGETKTEAFF.

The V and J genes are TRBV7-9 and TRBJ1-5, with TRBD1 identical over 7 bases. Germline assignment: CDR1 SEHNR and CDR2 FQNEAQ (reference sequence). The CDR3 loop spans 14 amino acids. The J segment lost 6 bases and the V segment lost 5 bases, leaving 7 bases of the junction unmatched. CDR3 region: CASSLTGSGQPQHF. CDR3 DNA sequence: TGTGCCAGCAGCCTGACAGGGTCCGGTCAGCCCCAGCATTTT.

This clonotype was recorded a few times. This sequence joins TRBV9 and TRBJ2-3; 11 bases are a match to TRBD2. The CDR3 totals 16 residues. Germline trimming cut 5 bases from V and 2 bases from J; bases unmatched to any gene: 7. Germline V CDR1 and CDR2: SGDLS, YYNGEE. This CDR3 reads CASRPTSGGLTDTQYF. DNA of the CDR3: TGTGCCAGCAGACCAACTAGCGGGGGACTCACAGATACGCAGTATTTT.

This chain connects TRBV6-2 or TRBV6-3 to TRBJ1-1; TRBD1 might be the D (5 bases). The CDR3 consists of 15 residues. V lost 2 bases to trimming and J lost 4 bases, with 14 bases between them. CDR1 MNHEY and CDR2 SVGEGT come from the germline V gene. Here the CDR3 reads CASSYAGLRGTEAFF. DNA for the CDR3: TGTGCCAGCAGTTACGCCGGGCTTAGGGGCACTGAAGCTTTCTTT.

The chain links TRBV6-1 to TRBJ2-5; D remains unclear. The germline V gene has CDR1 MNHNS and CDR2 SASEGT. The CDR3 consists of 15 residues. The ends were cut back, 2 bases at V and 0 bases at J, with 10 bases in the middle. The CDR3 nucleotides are TGTGCCAGCAGTGAATTGGGGATGTACCAAGAGACCCAGTACTTC. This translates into CASSELGMYQETQYF.

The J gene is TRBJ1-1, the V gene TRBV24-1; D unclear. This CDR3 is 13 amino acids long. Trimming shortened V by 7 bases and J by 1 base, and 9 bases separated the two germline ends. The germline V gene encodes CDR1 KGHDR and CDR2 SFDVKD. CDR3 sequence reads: CATRLTENTEAFF. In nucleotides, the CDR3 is TGTGCCACCAGGTTGACCGAGAACACTGAAGCTTTCTTT.

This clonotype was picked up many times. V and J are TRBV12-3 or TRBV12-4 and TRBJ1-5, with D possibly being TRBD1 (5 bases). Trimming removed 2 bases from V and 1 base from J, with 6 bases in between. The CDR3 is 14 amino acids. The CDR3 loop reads CASSLWGSNQPQHF. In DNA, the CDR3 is TGTGCCAGCAGTTTATGGGGGAGCAATCAGCCCCAGCATTTT.

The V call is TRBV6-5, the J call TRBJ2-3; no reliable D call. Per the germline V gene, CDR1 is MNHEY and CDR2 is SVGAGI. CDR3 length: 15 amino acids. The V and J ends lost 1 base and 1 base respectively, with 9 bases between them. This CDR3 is CASSYWYSGTDTQYF. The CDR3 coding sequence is TGTGCCAGCAGTTACTGGTACTCCGGCACAGATACGCAGTATTTT.

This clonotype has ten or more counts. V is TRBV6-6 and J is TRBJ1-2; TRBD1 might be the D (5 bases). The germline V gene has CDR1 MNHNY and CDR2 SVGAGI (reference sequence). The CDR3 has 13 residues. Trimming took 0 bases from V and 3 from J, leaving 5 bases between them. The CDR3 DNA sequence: TGTGCCAGCAGTTACTCAGGGGACTATGGCTACACCTTC. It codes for CASSYSGDYGYTF.

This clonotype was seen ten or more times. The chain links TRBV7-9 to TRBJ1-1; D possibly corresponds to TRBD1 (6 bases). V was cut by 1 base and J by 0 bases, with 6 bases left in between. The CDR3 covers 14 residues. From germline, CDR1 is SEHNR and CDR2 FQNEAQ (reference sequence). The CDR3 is CASSLGGLNTEAFF. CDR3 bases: TGTGCCAGCAGCTTAGGGGGGCTGAACACTGAAGCTTTCTTT.

This CDR3 reads CASSLSPRTSGEGTDTQYF. CDR3 sequence (DNA): TGTGCCAGCAGTTTATCCCCCCGGACTAGCGGGGAGGGCACAGATACGCAGTATTTT. This sequence joins TRBV12-3 or TRBV12-4 and TRBJ2-3, with TRBD2 matching 12 bases. Trimming at V came to 2 bases and at J to 1 base, leaving 10 bases not matched to a gene. The CDR3 consists of 19 residues.

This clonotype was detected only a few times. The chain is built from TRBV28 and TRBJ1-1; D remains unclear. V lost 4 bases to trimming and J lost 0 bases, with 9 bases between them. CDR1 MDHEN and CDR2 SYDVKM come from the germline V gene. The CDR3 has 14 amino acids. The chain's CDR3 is CASSSLPLNTEAFF. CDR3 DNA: TGTGCCAGCAGTTCACTCCCCCTGAACACTGAAGCTTTCTTT.

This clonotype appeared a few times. As DNA, the CDR3 is TGTGCCAGCAGTTCTGACAGGGCTTCCTACAATGAGCAGTTCTTC. This translates into CASSSDRASYNEQFF. This chain connects TRBV6-5 to TRBJ2-1, with TRBD1 matching 7 bases. This CDR3 is built from 15 residues. With V trimmed by 4 bases and J by 1 base, 4 bases remained unmatched. Germline CDR1 MNHEY, CDR2 SVGAGI.

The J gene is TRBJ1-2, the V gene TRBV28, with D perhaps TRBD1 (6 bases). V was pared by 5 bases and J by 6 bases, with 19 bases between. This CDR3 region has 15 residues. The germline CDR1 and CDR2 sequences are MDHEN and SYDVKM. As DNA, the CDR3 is TGTGCCAGCAGTCCCACTACAGGGTATTTCGATGGCTACACCTTC. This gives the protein CASSPTTGYFDGYTF.

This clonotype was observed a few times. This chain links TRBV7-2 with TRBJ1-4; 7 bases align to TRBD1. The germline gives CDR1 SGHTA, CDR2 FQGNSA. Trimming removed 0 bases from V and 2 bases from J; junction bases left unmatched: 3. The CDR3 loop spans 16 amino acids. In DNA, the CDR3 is TGTGCCAGCAGCTTAGCGACAGGGTGGACTAATGAAAAACTGTTTTTT. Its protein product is CASSLATGWTNEKLFF. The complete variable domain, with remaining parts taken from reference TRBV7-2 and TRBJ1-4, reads GAGVSQSPSNKVTEKGKDVELRCDPISGHTALYWYRQSLGQGLEFLIYFQGNSAPDKSGLPSDRFSAERTGGSVSTLTIQRTQQEDSAVYLCASSLATGWTNEKLFFGSGTQLSVL.

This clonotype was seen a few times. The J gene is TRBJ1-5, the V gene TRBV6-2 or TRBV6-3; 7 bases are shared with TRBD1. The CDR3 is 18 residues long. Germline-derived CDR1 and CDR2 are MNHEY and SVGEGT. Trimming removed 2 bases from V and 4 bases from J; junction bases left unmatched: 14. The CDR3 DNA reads TGTGCCAGCAGTTACCTTCTTTCAGGGGGTCCCCTGAATCAGCCCCAGCATTTT. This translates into CASSYLLSGGPLNQPQHF.

In DNA form, the CDR3 reads TGTGCCACCAGTCGTGGACAGGGTTTTTTTTCACCCCTCCACTTT. As protein: CATSRGQGFFSPLHF. The chain joins TRBV15 to TRBJ1-6; 8 bases fit TRBD1. V shed 6 bases and J 9 bases; nucleotides not matched to a gene: 10. Per the germline V gene, CDR1 is LNHNV and CDR2 is YYDKDF (reference sequence). The CDR3 sequence is 15 residues long.

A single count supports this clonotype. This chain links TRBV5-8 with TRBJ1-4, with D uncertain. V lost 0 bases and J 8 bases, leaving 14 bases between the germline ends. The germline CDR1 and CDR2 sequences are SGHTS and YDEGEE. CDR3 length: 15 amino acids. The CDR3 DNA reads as TGTGCCAGCAGCTTGGGAGGAACGGTGGGCGAAAAACTGTTTTTT. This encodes CASSLGGTVGEKLFF.

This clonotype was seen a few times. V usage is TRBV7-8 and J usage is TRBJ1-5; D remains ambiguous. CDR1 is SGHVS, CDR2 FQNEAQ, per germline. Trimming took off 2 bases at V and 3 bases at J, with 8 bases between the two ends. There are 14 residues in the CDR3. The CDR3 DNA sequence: TGTGCCAGCAGCTTACTTAACACCAATCAGCCCCAGCATTTT. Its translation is CASSLLNTNQPQHF.

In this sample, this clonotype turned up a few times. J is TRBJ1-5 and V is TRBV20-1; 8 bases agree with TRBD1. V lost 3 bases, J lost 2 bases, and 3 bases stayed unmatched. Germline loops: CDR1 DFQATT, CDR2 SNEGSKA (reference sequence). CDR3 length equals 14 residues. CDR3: CSARTGAGNQPQHF. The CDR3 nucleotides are TGCAGTGCTAGGACAGGGGCTGGCAATCAGCCCCAGCATTTT.

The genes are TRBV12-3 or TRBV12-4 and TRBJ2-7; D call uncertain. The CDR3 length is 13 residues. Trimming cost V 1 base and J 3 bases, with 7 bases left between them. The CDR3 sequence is CASSLVDGYEQYF. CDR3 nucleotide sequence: TGTGCCAGCAGTTTAGTGGATGGCTACGAGCAGTACTTC.

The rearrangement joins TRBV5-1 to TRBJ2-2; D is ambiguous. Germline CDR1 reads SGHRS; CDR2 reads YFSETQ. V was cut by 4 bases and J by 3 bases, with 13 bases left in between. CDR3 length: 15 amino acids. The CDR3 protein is CASSPELAYTGELFF. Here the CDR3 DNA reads TGCGCCAGCAGCCCAGAATTAGCTTACACCGGGGAGCTGTTTTTT.

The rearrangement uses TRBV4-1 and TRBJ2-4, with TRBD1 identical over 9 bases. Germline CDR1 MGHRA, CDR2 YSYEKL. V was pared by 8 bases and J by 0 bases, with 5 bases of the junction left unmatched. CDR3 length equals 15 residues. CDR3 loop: CASRDRVLAKNIQYF. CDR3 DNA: TGCGCCAGCCGGGACAGGGTTCTAGCCAAAAACATTCAGTACTTC.

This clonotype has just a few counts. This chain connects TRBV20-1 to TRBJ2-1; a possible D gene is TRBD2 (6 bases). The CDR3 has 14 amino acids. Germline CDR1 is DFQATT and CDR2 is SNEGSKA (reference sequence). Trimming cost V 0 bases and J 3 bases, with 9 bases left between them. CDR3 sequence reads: CSARDQRVYNEQFF. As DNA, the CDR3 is TGCAGTGCTAGAGATCAGCGGGTCTACAATGAGCAGTTCTTC.

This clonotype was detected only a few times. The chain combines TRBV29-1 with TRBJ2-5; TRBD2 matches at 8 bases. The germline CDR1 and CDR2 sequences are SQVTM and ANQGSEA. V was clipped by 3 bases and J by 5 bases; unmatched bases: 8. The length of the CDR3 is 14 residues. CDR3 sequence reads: CSVESRGGRETQYF. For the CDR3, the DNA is TGCAGCGTTGAGAGTCGGGGGGGGCGGGAGACCCAGTACTTC.

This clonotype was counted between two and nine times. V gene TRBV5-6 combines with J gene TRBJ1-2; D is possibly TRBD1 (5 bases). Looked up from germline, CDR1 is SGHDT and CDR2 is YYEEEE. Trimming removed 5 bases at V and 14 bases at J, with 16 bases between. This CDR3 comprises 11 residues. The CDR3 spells CASRTTGVQTF. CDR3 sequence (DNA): TGTGCCAGCAGAACGACGGGGGTTCAGACCTTC.

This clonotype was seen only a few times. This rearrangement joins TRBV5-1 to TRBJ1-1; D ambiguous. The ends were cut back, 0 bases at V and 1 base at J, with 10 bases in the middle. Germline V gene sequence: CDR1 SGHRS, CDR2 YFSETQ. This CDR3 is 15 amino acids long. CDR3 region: CASSLGATRNTEAFF. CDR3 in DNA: TGCGCCAGCAGCTTGGGTGCCACCAGGAACACTGAAGCTTTCTTT.

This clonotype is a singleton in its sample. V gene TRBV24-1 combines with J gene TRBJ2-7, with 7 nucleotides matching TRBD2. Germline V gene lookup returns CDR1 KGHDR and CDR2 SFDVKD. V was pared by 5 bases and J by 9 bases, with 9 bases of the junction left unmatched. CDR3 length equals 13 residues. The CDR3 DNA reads TGTGCCACCAGTGCGAGCGGGAAAATCGCGCAGTACTTC. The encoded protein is CATSASGKIAQYF.

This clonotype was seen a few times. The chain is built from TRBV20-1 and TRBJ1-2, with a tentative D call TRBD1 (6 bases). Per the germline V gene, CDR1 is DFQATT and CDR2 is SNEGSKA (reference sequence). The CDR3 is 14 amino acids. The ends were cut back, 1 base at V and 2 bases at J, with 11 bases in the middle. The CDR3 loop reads CSARGPQGNYGYTF. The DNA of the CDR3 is TGCAGTGCTAGAGGCCCCCAGGGGAACTATGGCTACACCTTC.

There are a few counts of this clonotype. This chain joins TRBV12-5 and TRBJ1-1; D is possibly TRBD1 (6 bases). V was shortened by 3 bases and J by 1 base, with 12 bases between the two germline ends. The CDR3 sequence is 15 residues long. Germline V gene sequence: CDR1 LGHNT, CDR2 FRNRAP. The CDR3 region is CASGFRTDTNTEAFF. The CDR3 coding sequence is TGTGCTAGTGGTTTCAGGACAGATACGAACACTGAAGCTTTCTTT.